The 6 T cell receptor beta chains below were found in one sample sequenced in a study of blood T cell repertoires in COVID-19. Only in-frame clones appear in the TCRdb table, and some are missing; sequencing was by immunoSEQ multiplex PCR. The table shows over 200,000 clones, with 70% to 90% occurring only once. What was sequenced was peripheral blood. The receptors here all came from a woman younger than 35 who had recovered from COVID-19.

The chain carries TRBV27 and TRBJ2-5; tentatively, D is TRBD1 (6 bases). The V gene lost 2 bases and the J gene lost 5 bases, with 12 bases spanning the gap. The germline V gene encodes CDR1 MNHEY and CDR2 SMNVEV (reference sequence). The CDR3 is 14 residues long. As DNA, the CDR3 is TGTGCCAGCAGTTTAGCAGGGGATGAGGAGACCCAGTACTTC. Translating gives CASSLAGDEETQYF.

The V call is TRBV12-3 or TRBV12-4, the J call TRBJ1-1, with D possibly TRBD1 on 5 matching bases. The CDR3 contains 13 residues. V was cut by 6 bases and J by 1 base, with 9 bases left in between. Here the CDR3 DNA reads TGTGCCAGCAGGATGACAGCGAACACTGAAGCTTTCTTT. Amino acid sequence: CASRMTANTEAFF.

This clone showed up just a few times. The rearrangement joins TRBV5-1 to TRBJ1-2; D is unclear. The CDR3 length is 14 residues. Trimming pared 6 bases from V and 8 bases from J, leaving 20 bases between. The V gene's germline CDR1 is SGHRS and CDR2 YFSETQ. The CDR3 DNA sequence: TGCGCCAGCAACATCAGCCCCGGGGAGCTGGGCTACACCTTC. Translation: CASNISPGELGYTF.

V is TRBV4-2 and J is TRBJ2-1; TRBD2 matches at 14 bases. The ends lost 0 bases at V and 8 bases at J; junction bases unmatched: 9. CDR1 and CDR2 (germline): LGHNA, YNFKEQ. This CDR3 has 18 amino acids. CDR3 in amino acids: CASSQESQGLAGEYEQFF. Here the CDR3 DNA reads TGTGCCAGCAGCCAAGAGAGCCAGGGACTAGCGGGAGAGTATGAGCAGTTCTTC.

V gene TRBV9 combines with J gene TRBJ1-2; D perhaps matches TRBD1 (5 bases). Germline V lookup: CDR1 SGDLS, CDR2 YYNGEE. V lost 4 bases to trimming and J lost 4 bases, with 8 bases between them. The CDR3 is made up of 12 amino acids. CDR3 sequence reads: CASSTDSYGYTF. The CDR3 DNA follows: TGTGCCAGCAGCACTGACAGCTATGGCTACACCTTC.

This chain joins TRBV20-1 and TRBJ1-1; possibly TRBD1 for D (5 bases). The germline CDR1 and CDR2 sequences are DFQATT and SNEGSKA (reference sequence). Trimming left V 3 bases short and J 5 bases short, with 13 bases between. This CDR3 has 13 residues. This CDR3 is CSASRGGWTEAFF. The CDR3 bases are TGCAGTGCTAGTCGCGGGGGTTGGACTGAAGCTTTCTTT.